This TCR beta chain was captured in a study of shared clonotypes between healthy human individuals (TCRdb year 2020). Concerning the study at large: The cohort included three men and a couple of women between 18 and 49 years of age. Per donor, three plates each were used for CD4 naive and CD4 memory, two for CD8 naive, and one for CD8 memory. To estimate repertoire size and how much clonotype sharing occurs between individuals, the study deeply sequenced the blood TCR repertoires of about five healthy adults. Libraries were prepared and TCR repertoires were sequenced by different laboratories using diverse techniques, in order to increase sequencing depth and limit assay-specific biases. Leukapheresis yielded between about 0.8 and 8.9 billion PBMCs per donor. Points the paper makes about the study in general: Sampling was restricted to blood, and TCR repertoires in tissues likely differ from the TCR repertoires found in blood. Clonotypes shared by all four sorted-subset donors showed higher generation probabilities than non-shared clonotypes. Pairwise subsampling led to the expectation that sequencing depth would affect the degree of clonotype sharing among donors. Rarefaction of sorted-subset datasets indicated incomplete sequencing despite the large sequencing depth. Naive subsets generally had larger estimated clonotype richness than memory subsets did. Because the study included a small number of donors, the genetic and exposure-history diversity represented was limited. Across a handful of donors, about 5% of naive CD4, approximately 3.6% of naive CD8, under 2.5% of memory CD4, and over 0.35% of memory CD8 clonotypes were shared.

Using the deep immunoSEQ assay, TCR CDR3 regions were amplified from genomic DNA by multiplex PCR. Extracted genomic DNA from each cell subset was spread evenly across all wells of several immunoSEQ 96-well plates, with each plate serving as a replicate. For sorted subsets, 200 to 250 ng of genomic DNA, equivalent to around 29,000 T cell genomes, went into each replicate PCR. Purified libraries were measured with a Qubit 3.0 fluorometer, size-checked on a Bioanalyzer 2100, and measured again with the KAPA Library Quantification kit. A separate single-read 150-cycle Illumina NextSeq 550 flow cell was used to sequence each immunoSEQ 96-well plate. Turning to the authors' computational methods: Because the immunoSEQ output included only junctional sequences and no quality scores, the filtering could not be the same as the filtering used for full-length reads. To assign V/J genes and CDR3, sequences were annotated against IMGT germline references using PyIR, a Python wrapper for IgBLAST v1.9. Reads were filtered out if the reads had weak V/J assignments (E-value above 1e-6), no CDR3, stop codons, out-of-frame junctions, or ambiguous translated residues. V3J clonotypes were defined as sequences sharing the same inferred V gene, J gene, and CDR3 amino acid sequence. To compute the percentage overlap between repertoires, the number of shared unique clonotypes was divided by the size of the smaller repertoire. RTK rarefaction, the Chao1 estimator, and Recon v2.1 estimates of unobserved clonotypes were used to assess repertoire richness. For all TCRbeta clonotypes obtained by the gDNA method from a few donors, generation probabilities were computed with OLGA. The clones in this table, taken by TCRdb from immuneACCESS, are in-frame only. Not every clone is retained; where verified, under half of the shortfall comes from an unresolved V gene, and the cause of the rest is unknown. V, J and clone size were drawn from that table, and D and trimming were deduced from the DNA. Across this sample there are about 1,900,000 clones, with about 94% seen only once. Roughly 1% of the sample is held by the ten biggest clonotypes.

In regard to this clone: The antigen it recognizes is unknown. No qualities accompany the bases; no much larger clone lies one base away.

CD8 naive samples were CD45RO-negative cells positively selected for CCR7, giving a CD45RA+CCR7+ population that excluded TemRA cells. Donors were healthy HIV-negative adults with no recently reported acute infections or vaccinations. Every donor was a Caucasian adult residing in Nashville, Tennessee, USA. Blood was collected by leukapheresis, and PBMCs were isolated by Ficoll-Histopaque density gradient centrifugation and then cryopreserved in liquid nitrogen vapor phase. Analytical flow cytometry was used to check the purity and quantity of each magnetically sorted T cell population. Genomic DNA was isolated from every sorted fraction and measured by UV absorbance on a Nanodrop 2000c. The junction shows trimming of 2 bases on V and 1 base on J, plus 8 bases between the germline ends. CDR3 length: 14 amino acids, cysteine to phenylalanine. The entry retains the CDR3 DNA only, 42 bases that are in frame from base 1. Reading the germline V gene gives CDR1 SGHTA and CDR2 FQGNSA.

This receptor was obtained from a man between 18 and 35 years old in good health. What was sequenced was naive CD8+ T cells sorted from blood. Interpreted using the paper, the cell subset or site label stands for: CD45RA+CCR7+. The V gene is TRBV7-2 and the J gene is TRBJ1-1; the D gene is not confidently resolved. The sequenced DNA: TGTGCCAGCAGCTTAATGGCGGAGAACACTGAAGCTTTCTTT. This gives the protein CASSLMAENTEAFF.